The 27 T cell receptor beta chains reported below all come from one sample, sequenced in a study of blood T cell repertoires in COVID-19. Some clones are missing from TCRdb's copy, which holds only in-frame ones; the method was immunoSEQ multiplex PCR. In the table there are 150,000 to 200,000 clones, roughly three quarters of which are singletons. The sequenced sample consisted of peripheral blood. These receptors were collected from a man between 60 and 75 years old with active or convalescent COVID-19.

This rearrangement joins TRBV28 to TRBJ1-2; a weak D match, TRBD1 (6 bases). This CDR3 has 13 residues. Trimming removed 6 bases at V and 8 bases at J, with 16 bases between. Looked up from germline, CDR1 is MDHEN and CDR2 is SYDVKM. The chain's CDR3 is CASRSQGLEGYTF. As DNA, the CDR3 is TGTGCCAGCAGGTCACAGGGTCTTGAGGGCTACACCTTC.

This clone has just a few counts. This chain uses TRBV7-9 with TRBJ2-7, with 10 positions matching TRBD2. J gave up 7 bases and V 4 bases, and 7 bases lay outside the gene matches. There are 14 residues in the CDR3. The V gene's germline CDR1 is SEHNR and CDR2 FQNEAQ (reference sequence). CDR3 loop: CASSSTSGVEEQYF. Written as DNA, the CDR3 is TGTGCCAGCAGCTCCACTAGCGGGGTGGAAGAGCAGTACTTC.

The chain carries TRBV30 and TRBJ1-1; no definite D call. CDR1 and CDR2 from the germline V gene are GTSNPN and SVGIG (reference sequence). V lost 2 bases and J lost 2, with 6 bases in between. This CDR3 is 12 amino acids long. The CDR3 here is CAWSNYNTEAFF. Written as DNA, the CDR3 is TGTGCCTGGAGTAACTATAACACTGAAGCTTTCTTT.

Here the CDR3 reads CASTLQAGNPSYEQYF. The DNA of the CDR3 is TGTGCCAGCACCCTTCAGGCGGGGAATCCCTCCTACGAGCAGTACTTC. The chain couples TRBV6-6 to TRBJ2-7; TRBD2 is a possible D gene (6 bases). Germline-derived CDR1 and CDR2 are MNHNY and SVGAGI (reference sequence). The CDR3 totals 16 residues. V gave up 7 bases and J gave up 0 bases, with 19 bases separating them.

CDR3 amino acids: CASSIGGRVYEQYF. In DNA, the CDR3 is TGTGCCAGTAGTATTGGCGGGAGAGTCTACGAGCAGTACTTC. The V and J genes are TRBV19 and TRBJ2-7, with 7 nucleotides matching TRBD2. The CDR3 consists of 14 residues. The J segment lost 3 bases and the V segment lost 3 bases, leaving 5 bases of the junction unmatched. Germline CDR1 is LNHDA and CDR2 is SQIVND (reference sequence).

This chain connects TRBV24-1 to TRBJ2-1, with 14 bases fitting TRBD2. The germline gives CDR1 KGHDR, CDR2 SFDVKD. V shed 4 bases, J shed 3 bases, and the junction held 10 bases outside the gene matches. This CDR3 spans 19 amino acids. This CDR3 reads CATSDPKRLAGGYYNEQFF. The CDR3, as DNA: TGTGCCACCAGTGACCCGAAGCGACTAGCGGGAGGGTACTACAATGAGCAGTTCTTC.

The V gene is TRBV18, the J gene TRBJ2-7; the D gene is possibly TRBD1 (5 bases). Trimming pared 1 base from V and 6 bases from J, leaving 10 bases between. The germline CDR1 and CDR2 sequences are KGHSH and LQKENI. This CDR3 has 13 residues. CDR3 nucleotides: TGTGCCAGCTCACCACAGTCCAGGGTCGAGCAGTACTTC. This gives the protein CASSPQSRVEQYF.

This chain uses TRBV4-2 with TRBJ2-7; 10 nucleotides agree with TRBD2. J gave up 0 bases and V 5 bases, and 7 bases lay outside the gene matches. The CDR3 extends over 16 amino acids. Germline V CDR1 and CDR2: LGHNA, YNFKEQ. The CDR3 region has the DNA TGTGCCAGCAGCGGGGGCTCTAGCGGGAGCTCCTACGAGCAGTACTTC. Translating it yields CASSGGSSGSSYEQYF.

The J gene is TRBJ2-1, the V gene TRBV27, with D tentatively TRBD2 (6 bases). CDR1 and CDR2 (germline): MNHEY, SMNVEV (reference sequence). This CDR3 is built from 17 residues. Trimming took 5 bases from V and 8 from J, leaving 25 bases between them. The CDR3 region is CASSKNPTGPGGYEQFF. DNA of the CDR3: TGTGCCAGCAGTAAAAACCCAACCGGGCCCGGAGGGTATGAGCAGTTCTTC.

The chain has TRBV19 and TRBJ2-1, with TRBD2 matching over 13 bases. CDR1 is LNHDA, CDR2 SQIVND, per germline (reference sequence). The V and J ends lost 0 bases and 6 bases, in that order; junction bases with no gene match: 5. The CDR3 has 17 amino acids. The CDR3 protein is CASSIELAGGPSNEQFF. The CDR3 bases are TGTGCCAGTAGTATAGAACTAGCGGGAGGGCCCTCCAATGAGCAGTTCTTC.

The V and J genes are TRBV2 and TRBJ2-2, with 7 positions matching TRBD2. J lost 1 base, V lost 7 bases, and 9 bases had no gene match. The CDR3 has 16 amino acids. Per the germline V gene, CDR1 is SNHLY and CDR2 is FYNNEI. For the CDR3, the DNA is TGTGCCAGCAATCCCGGGCTAGCGGTGAACACCGGGGAGCTGTTTTTT. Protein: CASNPGLAVNTGELFF.

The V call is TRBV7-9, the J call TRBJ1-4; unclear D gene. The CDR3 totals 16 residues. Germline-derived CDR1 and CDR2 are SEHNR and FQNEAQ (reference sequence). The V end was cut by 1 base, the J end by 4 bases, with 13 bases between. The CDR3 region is CASSLVLAENNEKLFF. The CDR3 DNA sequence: TGTGCCAGCAGCTTAGTATTGGCAGAAAATAATGAAAAACTGTTTTTT.

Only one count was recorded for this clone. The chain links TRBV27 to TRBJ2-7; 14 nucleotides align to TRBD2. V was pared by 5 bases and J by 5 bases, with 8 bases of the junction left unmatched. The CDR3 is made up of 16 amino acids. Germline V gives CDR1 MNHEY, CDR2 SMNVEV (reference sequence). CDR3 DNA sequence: TGTGCCAGCAGTCGGAGACTAGCGGGAGGGCCTCACGAGCAGTACTTC. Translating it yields CASSRRLAGGPHEQYF.

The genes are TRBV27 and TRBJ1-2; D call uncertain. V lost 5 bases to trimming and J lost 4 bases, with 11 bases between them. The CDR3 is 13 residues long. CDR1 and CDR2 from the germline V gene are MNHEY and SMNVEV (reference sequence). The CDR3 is CASSRFPPYGYTF. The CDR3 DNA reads TGTGCCAGCAGTCGGTTCCCCCCCTATGGCTACACCTTC.

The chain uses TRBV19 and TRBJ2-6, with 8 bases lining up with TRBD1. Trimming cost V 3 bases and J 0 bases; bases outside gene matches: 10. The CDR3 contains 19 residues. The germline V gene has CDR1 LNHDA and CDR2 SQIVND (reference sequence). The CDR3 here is CASSMGATGDFSGANVLTF. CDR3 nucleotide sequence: TGTGCCAGTAGTATGGGCGCGACAGGGGATTTCTCTGGGGCCAACGTCCTGACTTTC.

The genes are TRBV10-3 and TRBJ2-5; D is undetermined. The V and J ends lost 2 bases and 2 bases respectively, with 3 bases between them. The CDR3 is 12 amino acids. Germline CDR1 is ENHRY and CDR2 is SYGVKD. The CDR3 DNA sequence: TGTGCCATCAGTGAGCGGCAAGAGACCCAGTACTTC. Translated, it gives CAISERQETQYF.

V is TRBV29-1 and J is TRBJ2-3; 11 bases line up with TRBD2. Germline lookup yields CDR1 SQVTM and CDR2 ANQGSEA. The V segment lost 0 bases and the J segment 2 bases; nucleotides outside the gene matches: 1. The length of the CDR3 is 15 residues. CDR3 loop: CSVEEGLAATDTQYF. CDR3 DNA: TGCAGCGTTGAAGAGGGACTAGCGGCCACAGATACGCAGTATTTT.

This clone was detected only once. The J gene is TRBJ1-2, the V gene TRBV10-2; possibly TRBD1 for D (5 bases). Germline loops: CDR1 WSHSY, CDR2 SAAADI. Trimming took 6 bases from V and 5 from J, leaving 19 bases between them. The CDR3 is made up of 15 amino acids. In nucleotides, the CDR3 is TGCGCCAGCAGCCCAGAGGCAGGGCAAGGGTATGGCTACACCTTC. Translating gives CASSPEAGQGYGYTF.

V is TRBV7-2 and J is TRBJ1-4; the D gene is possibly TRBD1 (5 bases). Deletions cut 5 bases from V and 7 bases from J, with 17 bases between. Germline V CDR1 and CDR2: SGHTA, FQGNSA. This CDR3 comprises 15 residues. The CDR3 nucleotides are TGTGCCAGCAGCGAACAGGCCACTCTGACTGAAAAACTGTTTTTT. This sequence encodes CASSEQATLTEKLFF. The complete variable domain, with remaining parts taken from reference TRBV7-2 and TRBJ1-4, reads GAGVSQSPSNKVTEKGKDVELRCDPISGHTALYWYRQSLGQGLEFLIYFQGNSAPDKSGLPSDRFSAERTGGSVSTLTIQRTQQEDSAVYLCASSEQATLTEKLFFGSGTQLSVL.

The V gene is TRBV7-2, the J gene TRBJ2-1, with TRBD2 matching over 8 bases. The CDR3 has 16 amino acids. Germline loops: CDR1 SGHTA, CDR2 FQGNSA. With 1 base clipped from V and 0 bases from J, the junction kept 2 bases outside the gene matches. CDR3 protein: CASSLVAGSSYNEQFF. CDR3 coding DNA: TGTGCCAGCAGCTTAGTAGCGGGGAGCTCCTACAATGAGCAGTTCTTC.

The CDR3 nucleotides are TGTGCCAGCAGTTGGGAAGGGACAGGGCACACTGAAGCTTTCTTT. It translates to CASSWEGTGHTEAFF. This rearrangement joins TRBV7-2 to TRBJ1-1; 9 bases are shared with TRBD1. From germline, CDR1 is SGHTA and CDR2 FQGNSA. The CDR3 covers 15 residues. Trimming at V came to 6 bases and at J to 3 bases, leaving 8 bases not matched to a gene.

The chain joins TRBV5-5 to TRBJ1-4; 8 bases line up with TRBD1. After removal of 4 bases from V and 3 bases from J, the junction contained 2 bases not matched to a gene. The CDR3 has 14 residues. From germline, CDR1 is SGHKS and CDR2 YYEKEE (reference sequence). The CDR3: CASSKGQANEKLFF. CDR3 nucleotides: TGTGCCAGCAGCAAGGGACAGGCTAATGAAAAACTGTTTTTT. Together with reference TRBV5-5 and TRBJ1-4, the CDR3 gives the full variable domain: DAGVTQSPTHLIKTRGQQVTLRCSPISGHKSVSWYQQVLGQGPQFIFQYYEKEERGRGNFPDRFSARQFPNYSSELNVNALLLGDSALYLCASSKGQANEKLFFGSGTQLSVL.

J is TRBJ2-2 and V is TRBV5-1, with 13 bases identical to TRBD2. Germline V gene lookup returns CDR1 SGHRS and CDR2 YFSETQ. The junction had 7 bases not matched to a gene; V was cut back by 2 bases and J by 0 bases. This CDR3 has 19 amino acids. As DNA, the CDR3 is TGCGCCAGCAGCTTTACCACCGGGACTAGCGGGACGAACACCGGGGAGCTGTTTTTT. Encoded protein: CASSFTTGTSGTNTGELFF.

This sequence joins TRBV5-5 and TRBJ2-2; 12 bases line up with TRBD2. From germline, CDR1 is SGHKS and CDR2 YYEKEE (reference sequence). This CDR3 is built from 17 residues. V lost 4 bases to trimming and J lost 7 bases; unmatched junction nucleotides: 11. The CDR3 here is CASSPPTSGRRVGELFF. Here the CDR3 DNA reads TGTGCCAGCAGCCCGCCCACTAGCGGGAGGCGGGTCGGGGAGCTGTTTTTT.

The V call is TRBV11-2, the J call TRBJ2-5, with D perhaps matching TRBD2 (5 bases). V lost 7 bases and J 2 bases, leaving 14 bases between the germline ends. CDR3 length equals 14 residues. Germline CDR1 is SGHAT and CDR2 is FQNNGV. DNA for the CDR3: TGTGCCAGCAACTTTGGGGAGAGGCAAGAGACCCAGTACTTC. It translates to CASNFGERQETQYF.

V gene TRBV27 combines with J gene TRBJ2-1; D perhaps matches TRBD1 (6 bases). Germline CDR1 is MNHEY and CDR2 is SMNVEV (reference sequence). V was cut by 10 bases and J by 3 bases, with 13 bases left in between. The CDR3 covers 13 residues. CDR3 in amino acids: CATADRDYNEQFF. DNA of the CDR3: TGTGCCACCGCGGACAGAGACTACAATGAGCAGTTCTTC.

The CDR3 protein is CASSPFSQETQYF. CDR3 nucleotides: TGTGCCAGCTCACCATTCAGCCAAGAGACCCAGTACTTC. This chain links TRBV18 with TRBJ2-5, with no clear D. The V end lost 2 bases, the J end lost 1 base, and 5 bases lay between the germline ends. CDR1 is KGHSH and CDR2 is LQKENI in the germline V gene. CDR3 size: 13 residues.